The count of the clone carrying this T cell receptor (beta chain) is one. V was pared by 7 bases and J by 6 bases, with 13 bases between. The CDR3 length is 12 residues. The germline V gene has CDR1 SQVTM and CDR2 ANQGSEA. This sample stems from a study of T cell changes during pregnancy in multiple sclerosis. Sequencing was performed with immunoSEQ multiplex PCR; in TCRdb, only in-frame clones are kept and a portion is missing. The data show roughly 20,000 clones, about 89% seen once. The specimen was CD8+ T cells from peripheral blood mononuclear cells, collected in the second trimester of pregnancy. The sequence came from a female donor in good health, enrolled as a control in a pregnancy study. The chain combines TRBV29-1 with TRBJ2-1; the D gene is possibly TRBD1 (6 bases). The chain's CDR3 is CSAYRVGNEQFF. The DNA for the CDR3 is TGCAGCGCCTACAGGGTAGGCAATGAGCAGTTCTTC.